The text below deals with one TCR beta chain. Its target is unknown. The data were taken from a study of tumor-infiltrating lymphocytes in localized non-small cell lung cancer. Study-level information: Several tumor histologies, both smoking statuses, and some post-neoadjuvant chemotherapy samples were included. Resected tumor was paired with non-adjacent uninvolved lung from the same patient.

The length of the CDR3 is 14 residues. CDR1 is MDHEN, CDR2 SYDVKM, per germline. V was trimmed by 8 bases and J by 7 bases, leaving 20 bases between them. General study results and limits: Higher tumor T cell infiltration than in uninvolved lung was supported by TCRbeta sequencing. Only some patients had TCR sequencing, depending on available tissue.

Sequenced by immunoSEQ multiplex PCR; TCRdb stores in-frame clones only, minus some. The top ten clones hold roughly an eighth of a sample with approximately 3,200 clones, 58% of them seen once. The receptor comes from a human donor with non-small cell lung cancer. The sequenced sample consisted of uninvolved lung tissue not adjacent to the tumor. The chain combines TRBV28 with TRBJ1-2; D might be TRBD1 (5 bases). The CDR3: CASCPGQGWIGYTF. CDR3 sequence (DNA): TGTGCCAGCTGCCCGGGGCAGGGTTGGATTGGCTACACCTTC.